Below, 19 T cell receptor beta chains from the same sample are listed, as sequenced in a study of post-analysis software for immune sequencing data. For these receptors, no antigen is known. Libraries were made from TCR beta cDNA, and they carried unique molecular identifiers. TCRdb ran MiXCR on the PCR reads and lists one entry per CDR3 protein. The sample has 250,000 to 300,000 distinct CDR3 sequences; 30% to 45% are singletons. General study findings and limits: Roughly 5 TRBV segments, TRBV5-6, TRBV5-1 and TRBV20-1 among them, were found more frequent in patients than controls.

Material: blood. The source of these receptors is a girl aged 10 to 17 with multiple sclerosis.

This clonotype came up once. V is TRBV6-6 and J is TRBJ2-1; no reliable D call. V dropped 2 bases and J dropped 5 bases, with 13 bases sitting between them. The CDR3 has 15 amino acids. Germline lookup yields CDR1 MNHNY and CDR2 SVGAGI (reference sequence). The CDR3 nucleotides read TGTGCCAGCAGTTACAGGCCCGGCTACAACAATGAGCAGTTCTTC. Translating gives CASSYRPGYNNEQFF.

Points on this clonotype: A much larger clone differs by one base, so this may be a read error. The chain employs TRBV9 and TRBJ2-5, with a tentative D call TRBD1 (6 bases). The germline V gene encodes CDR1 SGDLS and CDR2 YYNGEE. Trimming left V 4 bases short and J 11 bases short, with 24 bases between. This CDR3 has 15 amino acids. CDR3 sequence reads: CASSPDYRVRNEQYF. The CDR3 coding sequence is TGTGCCAGCAGCCCAGATTACAGGGTGAGGAATGAGCAGTACTTC.

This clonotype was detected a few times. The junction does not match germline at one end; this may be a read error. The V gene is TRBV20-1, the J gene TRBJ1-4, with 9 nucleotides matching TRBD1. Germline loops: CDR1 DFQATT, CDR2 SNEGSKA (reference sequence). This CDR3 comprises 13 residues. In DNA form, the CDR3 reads TGCAGTGCCCCGGACAGGGGAGATGAAAAACGGTTTTTT. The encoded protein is CSAPDRGDEKRFF.

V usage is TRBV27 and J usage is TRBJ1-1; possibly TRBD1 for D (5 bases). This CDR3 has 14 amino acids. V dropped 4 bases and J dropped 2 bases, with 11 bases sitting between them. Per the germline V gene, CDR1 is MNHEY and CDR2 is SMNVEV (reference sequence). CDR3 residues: CASSSGLGNTEAFF. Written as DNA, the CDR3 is TGTGCCAGCAGTTCAGGGCTTGGCAACACTGAAGCTTTCTTT.

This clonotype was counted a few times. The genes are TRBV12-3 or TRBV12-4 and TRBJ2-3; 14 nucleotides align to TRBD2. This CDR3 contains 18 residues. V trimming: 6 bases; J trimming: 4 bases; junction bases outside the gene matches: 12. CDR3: CASSPPGTSGGPADTQYF. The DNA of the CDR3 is TGTGCCAGCAGCCCCCCCGGGACTAGCGGGGGTCCTGCAGATACGCAGTATTTT.

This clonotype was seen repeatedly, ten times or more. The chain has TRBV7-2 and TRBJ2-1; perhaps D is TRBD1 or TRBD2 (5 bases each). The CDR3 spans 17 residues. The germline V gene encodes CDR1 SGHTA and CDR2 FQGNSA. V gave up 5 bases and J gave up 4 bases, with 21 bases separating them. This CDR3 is CASSPNGAGRYYNEQFF. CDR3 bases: TGTGCCAGCAGCCCGAACGGGGCAGGGCGATATTACAATGAGCAGTTCTTC.

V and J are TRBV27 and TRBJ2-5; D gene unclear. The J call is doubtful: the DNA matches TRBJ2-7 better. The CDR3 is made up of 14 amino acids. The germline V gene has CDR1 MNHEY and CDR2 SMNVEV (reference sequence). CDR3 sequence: CASSSPLNPIEQYF. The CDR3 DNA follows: TGTGCCAGCAGTTCCCCTCTCAACCCGATCGAGCAGTACTTC.

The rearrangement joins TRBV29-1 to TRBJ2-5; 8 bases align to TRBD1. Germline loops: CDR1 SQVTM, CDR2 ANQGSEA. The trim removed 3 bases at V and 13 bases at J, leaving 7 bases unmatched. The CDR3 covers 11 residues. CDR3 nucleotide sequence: TGCAGCGTTGACAACGGACAGGGACCGTACTTC. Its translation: CSVDNGQGPYF.

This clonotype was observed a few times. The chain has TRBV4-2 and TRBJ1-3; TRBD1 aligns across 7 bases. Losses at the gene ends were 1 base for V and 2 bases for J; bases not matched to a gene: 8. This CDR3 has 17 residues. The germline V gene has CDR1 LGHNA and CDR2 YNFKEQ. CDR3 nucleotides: TGTGCCAGCAGCCAAGGACCGCAGGGGGAGGCTGGAAACACCATATATTTT. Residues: CASSQGPQGEAGNTIYF.

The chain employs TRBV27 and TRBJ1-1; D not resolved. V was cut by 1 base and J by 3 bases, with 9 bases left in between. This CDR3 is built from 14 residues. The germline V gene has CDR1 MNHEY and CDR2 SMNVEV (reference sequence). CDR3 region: CASSLFAADTEAFF. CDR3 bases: TGTGCCAGCAGTTTATTCGCGGCGGACACTGAAGCTTTCTTT.

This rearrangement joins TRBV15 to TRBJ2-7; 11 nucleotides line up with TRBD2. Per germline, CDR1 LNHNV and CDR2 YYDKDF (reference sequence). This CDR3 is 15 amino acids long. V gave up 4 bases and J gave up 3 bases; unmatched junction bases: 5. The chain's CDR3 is CATSTGTSGNYEQYF. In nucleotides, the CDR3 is TGTGCCACCAGCACGGGGACTAGCGGAAACTACGAGCAGTACTTC.

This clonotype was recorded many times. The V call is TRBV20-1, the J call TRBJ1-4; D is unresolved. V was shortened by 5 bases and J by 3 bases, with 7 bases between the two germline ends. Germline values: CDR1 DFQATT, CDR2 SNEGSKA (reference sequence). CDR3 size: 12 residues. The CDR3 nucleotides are TGCAGTGCTGACGCCTCTAATGAAAAACTGTTTTTT. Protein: CSADASNEKLFF.

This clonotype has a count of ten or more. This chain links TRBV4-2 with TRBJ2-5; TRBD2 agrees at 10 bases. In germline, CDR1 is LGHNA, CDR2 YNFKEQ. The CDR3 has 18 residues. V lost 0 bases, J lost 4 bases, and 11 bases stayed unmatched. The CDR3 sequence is CASSQEALASGSPETQYF. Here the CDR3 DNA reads TGTGCCAGCAGCCAAGAGGCTCTGGCTAGCGGGAGTCCAGAGACCCAGTACTTC.

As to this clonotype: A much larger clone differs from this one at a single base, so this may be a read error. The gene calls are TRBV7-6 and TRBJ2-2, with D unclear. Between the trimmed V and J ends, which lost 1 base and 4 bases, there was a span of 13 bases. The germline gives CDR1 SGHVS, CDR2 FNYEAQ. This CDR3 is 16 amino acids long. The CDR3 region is CASSLVAGSITGELFF. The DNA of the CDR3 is TGTGCCAGCAGCTTAGTGGCAGGCTCGATCACCGGGGAGCTGTTTTTT.

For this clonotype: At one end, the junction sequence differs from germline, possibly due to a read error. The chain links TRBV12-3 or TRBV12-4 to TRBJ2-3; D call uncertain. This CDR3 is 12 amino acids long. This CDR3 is CASSPSTDAQYF. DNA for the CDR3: TGTGCCAGCAGTCCGAGCACAGATGCGCAATATTTC.

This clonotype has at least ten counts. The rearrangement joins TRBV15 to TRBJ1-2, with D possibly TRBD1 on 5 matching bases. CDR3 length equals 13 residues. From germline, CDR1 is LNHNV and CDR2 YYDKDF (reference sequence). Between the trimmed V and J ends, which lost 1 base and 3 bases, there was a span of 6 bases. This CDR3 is CATSRVGDYGYTF. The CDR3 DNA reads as TGTGCCACCAGCAGAGTAGGGGACTATGGCTACACCTTC.

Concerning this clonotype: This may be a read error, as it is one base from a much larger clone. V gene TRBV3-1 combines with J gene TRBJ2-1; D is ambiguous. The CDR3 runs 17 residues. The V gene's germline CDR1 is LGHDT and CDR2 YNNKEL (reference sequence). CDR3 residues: CASSQETSALTYNKQFF. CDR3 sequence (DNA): TGTGCCAGCAGCCAAGAGACGAGCGCGTTAACCTACAATAAGCAGTTCTTC.

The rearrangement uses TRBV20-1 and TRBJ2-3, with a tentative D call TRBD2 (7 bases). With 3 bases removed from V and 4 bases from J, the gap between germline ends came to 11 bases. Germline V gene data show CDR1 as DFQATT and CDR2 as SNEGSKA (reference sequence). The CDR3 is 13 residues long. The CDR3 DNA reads TGCAGTGCTAGCCCGGGGGGCGCAGATACGCAGTATTTT. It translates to CSASPGGADTQYF.

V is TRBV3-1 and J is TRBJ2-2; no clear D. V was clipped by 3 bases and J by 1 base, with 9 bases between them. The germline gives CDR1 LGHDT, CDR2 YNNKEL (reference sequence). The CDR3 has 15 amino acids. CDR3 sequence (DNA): TGTGCCAGCAGCCAGAGTCGTAGGAACACCGGGGAGCTGTTTTTT. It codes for CASSQSRRNTGELFF.